Below are 2 T cell receptor beta chains sequenced from a single sample in a study of T cell repertoires in cytomegalovirus infection. MiXCR was run by TCRdb on the reads, yielding one entry per CDR3 protein. Of 400,000 to 600,000 distinct CDR3 sequences in the sample, about 42% were seen once. No cognate antigen is known for these TCRs. Sample: cultured PBMCs, taken from culture after CMV antigen stimulation. The receptors originated from a human donor in good health (CMV status not recorded). Some clones in this sample may be carry-over from other donors' samples.

This clonotype was seen a few times. The V and J genes are TRBV6-1 and TRBJ2-2, with 7 nucleotides matching TRBD1. Germline loops: CDR1 MNHNS, CDR2 SASEGT. V lost 8 bases to trimming and J lost 0 bases; unmatched junction nucleotides: 12. The CDR3 spans 17 residues. The CDR3 DNA reads as TGTGCCAGCCCACGATTAGAGGGGGCAGCGAACACCGGGGAGCTGTTTTTT. It specifies CASPRLEGAANTGELFF.

V gene TRBV7-6 combines with J gene TRBJ2-3, with 11 bases identical to TRBD2. Germline V CDR1 and CDR2: SGHVS, FNYEAQ. The CDR3 consists of 16 residues. With V trimmed by 3 bases and J by 2 bases, 4 bases remained unmatched. The CDR3 loop is CASSFTSGSITDTQYF. The CDR3 region has the DNA TGTGCCAGCAGCTTCACTAGCGGGAGTATCACAGATACGCAGTATTTT. The full variable domain, with the rest looked up from reference TRBV7-6 and TRBJ2-3, is GAGVSQSPRYKVTKRGQDVALRCDPISGHVSLYWYRQALGQGPEFLTYFNYEAQQDKSGLPNDRFSAERPEGSISTLTIQRTEQRDSAMYRCASSFTSGSITDTQYFGPGTRLTVL.